This is a list of T cell receptor beta chains from one sample in a study of CD8+ T cells in alopecia areata. Some clones are missing from TCRdb's copy, which holds only in-frame ones; the method was immunoSEQ multiplex PCR. The sample consists of some 150,000 clones, roughly 70% of them appearing once. The source was CD8+ T cells sorted from blood, collected at week 0. The receptor set was obtained from a human donor with alopecia areata. CDR3s include the opening cysteine and the closing phenylalanine or tryptophan. A D gene is named only where the DNA matches it firmly. Rows may omit the clone size; those that give it use once, few, many or a size class.

V	size	J	D	DNA	CDR3
TRBV7-6	NA	TRBJ1-4	NA	TGTGCCAGCAGCCGGCGGTCAGGCAATGAAAAACTGTTTTTT	CASSRRSGNEKLFF
TRBV13	few	TRBJ2-7	TRBD1	TGTGCCAGCAGCTATGACAGGGGGCACCACGAGCAGTACTTC	CASSYDRGHHEQYF
TRBV2	NA	TRBJ1-1	NA	TGTGCCAGCACGTACACTGAAGCTTTCTTT	CASTYTEAFF
TRBV13	once	TRBJ1-4	NA	TGTGCCAGCAGCCCTCGAGGGGGTGAAAAACTGTTTTTT	CASSPRGGEKLFF
TRBV30	NA	TRBJ1-2	NA	TGTGCCTGTTACAGGGCGGGTGGCTACACCTTC	CACYRAGGYTF
TRBV5-1	few	TRBJ2-4	TRBD1	TGCGCCAGCAGGTCCGGACAGGGTGGAACCAAAAACATTCAGTACTTC	CASRSGQGGTKNIQYF
TRBV29-1	NA	TRBJ2-4	TRBD1	TGCAGCGTTGAGCCGGGACAGGGTGGCATTCAGTACTTC	CSVEPGQGGIQYF
TRBV12-5	NA	TRBJ1-5	TRBD1	TGTGCTAGCCGACAGGGGCTAGGTGAACAGCATTTT	CASRQGLGEQHF
TRBV30	NA	TRBJ1-1	NA	TGTGCCTGGAGTGGAGAGATTGAAGCTTTCTTT	CAWSGEIEAFF
TRBV29-1	NA	TRBJ2-7	TRBD2	TGCAGCGTGCTATCTAGCGGGGGGCGGGAGCAGTACTTC	CSVLSSGGREQYF
TRBV4-1	NA	TRBJ1-5	NA	TGCGCCAGCAGCCAAGAAGATGGCAATCAGCCCCAGCATTTT	CASSQEDGNQPQHF
TRBV6-6	NA	TRBJ1-2	TRBD1	TGTGCCAGCAGTTACTATAGGACAGGGGGGGACTATGGCTACACCTTC	CASSYYRTGGDYGYTF
TRBV11-2	NA	TRBJ2-7	NA	TGTGCCAGCAGCTTAGGTGGGGCCGAGCAGTACTTC	CASSLGGAEQYF
TRBV27	NA	TRBJ2-7	NA	TGTGCCAGCAGTTTAGAGGGTAACTACGAGCAGTACTTC	CASSLEGNYEQYF
TRBV29-1	NA	TRBJ2-6	NA	TGCAGCGTTGATGGGGAGGATGGGGCCAACGTCCTGACTTTC	CSVDGEDGANVLTF
TRBV9	NA	TRBJ2-7	NA	TGTGCCAGCAGCCCCCGGCCCTACGAGCAGTACTTC	CASSPRPYEQYF
TRBV7-9	NA	TRBJ2-3	NA	TGTGCCAGCAGCCCGACCACAGATACGCAGTATTTT	CASSPTTDTQYF
TRBV30	NA	TRBJ2-7	NA	TGTGCCTGGAGCGATAAAAAGAGCTCCTACGAGCAGTACTTC	CAWSDKKSSYEQYF
TRBV19	NA	TRBJ1-1	NA	TGTGCCAGTAGGTCTAGATCTAGGACTGAAGCTTTCTTT	CASRSRSRTEAFF
TRBV28	NA	TRBJ2-3	NA	TGTGCCAGCAAACGAGGGCTGTATACGCAGTATTTT	CASKRGLYTQYF
TRBV30	NA	TRBJ2-7	TRBD2	TGTGCCTGGAGACAGCGGGGGCCCTACGAGCAGTACTTC	CAWRQRGPYEQYF
TRBV2	NA	TRBJ1-2	NA	TGTGCCAGCAGTCATGACCAAAACTATGGCTACACCTTC	CASSHDQNYGYTF